This T cell receptor beta chain was sequenced for a study of blood T cell repertoires in COVID-19. Overall study context: In each case, the material was cDNA or gDNA derived from T cells, B-cell-depleted T cells, or PBMCs.

Clones were sequenced by immunoSEQ multiplex PCR, and TCRdb holds only the in-frame ones, with some missing. The table lists about 170,000 clones, roughly 80% of them singletons. Trimming at V came to 4 bases and at J to 7 bases, leaving 4 bases not matched to a gene. Germline CDR1 reads SNHLY; CDR2 reads FYNNEI. CDR3 size: 15 residues. The TCR comes from a woman at least 80 years old with acute or convalescent COVID-19. V usage is TRBV2 and J usage is TRBJ2-1, with 13 nucleotides matching TRBD2. Sample: peripheral blood. CDR3 nucleotide sequence: TGTGCCAGCAGTGCACTAGCGGGGGGGTTTAATGAGCAGTTCTTC. Amino acid sequence: CASSALAGGFNEQFF.